This TCR beta chain was retrieved from a study of response to subunit inactivated influenza vaccine. Notes on the study in general: Only a handful of new T cells, the authors suggested, are recruited with each seasonal influenza vaccination.

Germline-derived CDR1 and CDR2 are MDHEN and SYDVKM. The CDR3 contains 14 residues. Trimming pared 5 bases from V and 6 bases from J, leaving 14 bases between. Note on this clonotype: Its antigen remains unknown.

TCRdb reprocessed the RT-PCR reads with MiXCR, giving one entry per CDR3 protein. Here the sample spans 650,000 to 800,000 distinct CDR3 sequences, about a fifth being singletons. The chain combines TRBV28 with TRBJ2-4; TRBD2 might be the D (6 bases). The sequencing here drew on PBMCs from blood, taken about 5 days after vaccination. This clonotype was obtained from a man in his fifties who received an inactivated influenza vaccine. The CDR3 reads CASSPLGGVNIQYF. CDR3 bases: TGTGCCAGCAGTCCTCTCGGCGGGGTAAACATTCAGTACTTC.